Reported below is one T cell receptor (beta chain). These data are taken from a study of siplizumab effects on memory and regulatory T cells. This CDR3 is built from 10 residues. V was trimmed by 5 bases and J by 5 bases, leaving 4 bases between them. Per the germline V gene, CDR1 is MNHEY and CDR2 is SVGAGI. The assay was immunoSEQ multiplex PCR, and TCRdb's table has in-frame clones only and misses some. The repertoire has roughly 110,000 clones, 90% to 95% of them found once; the top ten carry around 0.16%. The chain links TRBV6-5 to TRBJ2-7; the D is unclear. The source material was non-Treg CD4+ T cells sorted from blood. This sequence was found in a human donor in good health. In DNA, the CDR3 is TGTGCCAGCAGTCACAACGAGCAGTACTTC. This codes for CASSHNEQYF.